A selection of T cell receptor beta chains follows, all from one sample in a study of T-cell memory formation after mild COVID-19. TCRdb re-called the 5' RACE reads through MiXCR, storing one row per CDR3 protein. The sample has about 400,000 distinct CDR3 sequences, approximately 24% seen once. The sample taken for sequencing was PBMCs or a T cell subset sorted from them (not recorded which). The receptors come from an adult woman who had mild COVID-19 (a few samples of this study predate the infection). Cell type and time point are not known. The CDR3 runs from the conserved cysteine through the conserved F or W. A D gene is named only where the DNA matches it firmly. Only part of the rows carry a size: once, few, many, or a class if the clone is expanded.

D: .; size: .; J: TRBJ2-5; V: TRBV12-3/TRBV12-4; DNA: TGTGCCAGCAGTCTGACACGGATAGAGACCCAGTACTTC; CDR3: CASSLTRIETQYF
D: TRBD1; size: many; J: TRBJ2-1; V: TRBV6-5; DNA: TGTGCCAGCACCAACGACAGGGGGCGCGGTGAGCAGTTCTTC; CDR3: CASTNDRGRGEQFF
D: .; size: .; J: TRBJ2-7; V: TRBV19; DNA: TGTGCCAGTAGTAAGAGGGGGTCGAGCTCCTACGAGCAGTACTTC; CDR3: CASSKRGSSSYEQYF
D: .; size: .; J: TRBJ2-3; V: TRBV7-6; DNA: TGTGCCAGCAGCTTAGGGCAGGTTAGCACAGATACGCAGTATTTT; CDR3: CASSLGQVSTDTQYF
D: TRBD2; size: .; J: TRBJ2-1; V: TRBV11-2; DNA: TGTGCCAGCAGCAAACCGGGACTAGCGGGGGTTGGCAATGAGCAGTTCTTC; CDR3: CASSKPGLAGVGNEQFF
D: .; size: .; J: TRBJ2-2; V: TRBV30; DNA: TGTGCCTGGAGCCTGACAGGTTACGGCGGGGAGCTGTTTTTT; CDR3: CAWSLTGYGGELFF
D: TRBD2; size: .; J: TRBJ2-7; V: TRBV4-2; DNA: TGTGCCAGCAGCCAAGAAGGAGGACTAGCGGTGTTTGGGCAGTACTTC; CDR3: CASSQEGGLAVFGQYF
D: .; size: .; J: TRBJ2-2; V: TRBV6-1; DNA: TGTGCCAGCATAATAGGGGAGCGGGTCACCGGGGAGCTGTTTTTT; CDR3: CASIIGERVTGELFF
D: .; size: .; J: TRBJ1-5; V: TRBV6-2/TRBV6-3; DNA: TGTGCCAGCAGTTCCCAGGGACGGGGAAGGGATCAGCCCCAGCATTTT; CDR3: CASSSQGRGRDQPQHF
D: TRBD1; size: once; J: TRBJ1-5; V: TRBV24-1; DNA: TGTGCCACCAGTGGAACAGGGGGCCTTCAGCCCCAGCATTTT; CDR3: CATSGTGGLQPQHF
D: .; size: .; J: TRBJ2-7; V: TRBV29-1; DNA: TGCAGCGTTGAAGATCTCGGAGCCTACGAGCAGTACTTC; CDR3: CSVEDLGAYEQYF
D: .; size: few; J: TRBJ1-5; V: TRBV15; DNA: TGTGCCACCAGCAGGCACAATCAGCCCCAGCATTTT; CDR3: CATSRHNQPQHF
D: .; size: few; J: TRBJ2-2; V: TRBV20-1; DNA: TGCAGTGCTAGAGAGGGGGTTTCGGGTAACACCGGGGAGCTGTTTTTT; CDR3: CSAREGVSGNTGELFF
D: .; size: .; J: TRBJ1-2; V: TRBV5-1; DNA: TGCGCCAGCAGCTTATCGTTTGGGGCAGAGCGGGGCTACACCTTC; CDR3: CASSLSFGAERGYTF
D: TRBD1; size: few; J: TRBJ1-2; V: TRBV6-5; DNA: TGTGCCAGCAGTTACCGGACAGGGAACTATGGCTACACCTTC; CDR3: CASSYRTGNYGYTF
D: .; size: .; J: TRBJ1-4; V: TRBV12-3/TRBV12-4; DNA: TGTGCCAGCAGCCCTTTCGGGTTTGCCGAAAAACTGTTTTTT; CDR3: CASSPFGFAEKLFF
D: .; size: .; J: TRBJ1-1; V: TRBV9; DNA: TGTGCCAGCGGCAAGGGGGTGGGCACTGAAGCTTTCTTT; CDR3: CASGKGVGTEAFF
D: TRBD1; size: few; J: TRBJ2-5; V: TRBV4-1; DNA: TGCGCCAGCAGCCAAGGACAGGGGTTCCAAGAGACCCAGTACTTC; CDR3: CASSQGQGFQETQYF
D: .; size: few; J: TRBJ2-2; V: TRBV5-1; DNA: TGCGCCAGCAGCTTGGGTAATCCGAACACCGGGGAGCTGTTTTTT; CDR3: CASSLGNPNTGELFF
D: .; size: .; J: TRBJ1-4; V: TRBV5-1; DNA: TGCGCCAGCAGCGGAGGGACGGGGAATGAAAAACTGTTTTTT; CDR3: CASSGGTGNEKLFF
D: TRBD2; size: .; J: TRBJ2-1; V: TRBV7-2; DNA: TGTGCCAGCGGCGAACTAGCGGGAGTCCCTGAGCAGTTCTTC; CDR3: CASGELAGVPEQFF
D: .; size: .; J: TRBJ2-6; V: TRBV7-8; DNA: TGTGCCAGCAGACCCGATCTCTCTGGGGCCAACGTCCTGACTTTC; CDR3: CASRPDLSGANVLTF
D: .; size: .; J: TRBJ2-1; V: TRBV5-3; DNA: TGTGCCAGAAGCTTGGGTGAGGCCCCCTACAATGAGCAGTTCTTC; CDR3: CARSLGEAPYNEQFF
D: .; size: .; J: TRBJ1-1; V: TRBV6-4; DNA: TGTGCCAGCAGTCTTCAAATGGGGGGTAACACTGAAGCTTTCTTT; CDR3: CASSLQMGGNTEAFF
D: .; size: few; J: TRBJ2-7; V: TRBV6-2/TRBV6-3; DNA: TGTGCCAGCAGTTTGCCAGGGATAATTTACGAGCAGTACTTC; CDR3: CASSLPGIIYEQYF
D: .; size: few; J: TRBJ2-6; V: TRBV11-2; DNA: TGTGCCACCACGAAGGCAGGGGTCCTGACTTTC; CDR3: CATTKAGVLTF
D: .; size: .; J: TRBJ1-2; V: TRBV7-9; DNA: TGTGCCAGCAGCTTCACATCGGCAGCGAACTATGGCTACACCTTC; CDR3: CASSFTSAANYGYTF
D: .; size: few; J: TRBJ2-3; V: TRBV15; DNA: TGTGCCACCAGCGACTCGGGTTCGGATACGCAGTATTTT; CDR3: CATSDSGSDTQYF
D: .; size: .; J: TRBJ2-5; V: TRBV20-1; DNA: TGCAGTGCTAGAGATACGGCTAGCACCCAAGAGACCCAGTACTTC; CDR3: CSARDTASTQETQYF
D: TRBD1; size: .; J: TRBJ2-3; V: TRBV15; DNA: TGTGCCACCCGGAGAGGTGGGACAGGGAGCACAGATACGCAGTATTTT; CDR3: CATRRGGTGSTDTQYF
D: .; size: .; J: TRBJ1-2; V: TRBV5-5; DNA: TGTGCCAGCAGCTTGGCGCGGACACATGATGGCTACACCTTC; CDR3: CASSLARTHDGYTF
D: TRBD2; size: once; J: TRBJ2-3; V: TRBV9; DNA: TGTGCCAGCAGCTCCCGGACTAGCGGGGTACCCACAGATACGCAGTATTTT; CDR3: CASSSRTSGVPTDTQYF
D: .; size: .; J: TRBJ2-5; V: TRBV7-9; DNA: TGTGCCAGCAGCTTATGGGACAAATCCCAAGAGACCCAGTACTTC; CDR3: CASSLWDKSQETQYF
D: .; size: .; J: TRBJ2-7; V: TRBV12-3/TRBV12-4; DNA: TGTGCCAGCACCACCAGCGACTCGAGGGGCGAGCAGTACTTC; CDR3: CASTTSDSRGEQYF
D: TRBD1; size: .; J: TRBJ2-2; V: TRBV2; DNA: TGTGCCAGCAGACCAGACAGGGCGAACACCGGGGAGCTGTTTTTT; CDR3: CASRPDRANTGELFF
D: .; size: .; J: TRBJ2-7; V: TRBV19; DNA: TGTGCCAGTAGTATACGGACCGAGCAGTACTTC; CDR3: CASSIRTEQYF
D: TRBD1; size: few; J: TRBJ1-4; V: TRBV7-9; DNA: TGTGCCAGCAGCGTCCGACAGGGTGCTAATGAAAAACTGTTTTTT; CDR3: CASSVRQGANEKLFF
D: .; size: few; J: TRBJ2-7; V: TRBV27; DNA: TGTGCCAGCAGTTTATCATACGGCAGTCGCGAGCAGTACTTC; CDR3: CASSLSYGSREQYF
D: .; size: few; J: TRBJ1-2; V: TRBV7-2; DNA: TGTGCCAGCAGCGCTTCCTCGAGATCGGCTCTGGCGGCGTATAGGGGCTACACCTTC; CDR3: CASSASSRSALAAYRGYTF
D: TRBD2; size: .; J: TRBJ2-4; V: TRBV7-9; DNA: TGTGCCAGCAGCTCCGAAGCTGGACTAGCGGGGGGGCCCAAACGCATTCAGTACTTC; CDR3: CASSSEAGLAGGPKRIQYF
D: TRBD1; size: .; J: TRBJ1-5; V: TRBV24-1; DNA: TGTGCCACCAGTGATTCTAGACAGGGGGCTCAGCCCCAGCATTTT; CDR3: CATSDSRQGAQPQHF
D: .; size: few; J: TRBJ2-7; V: TRBV6-5; DNA: TGTGCCAGCAGGGCCAGTCTTTACGAGCAGTACTTC; CDR3: CASRASLYEQYF
D: TRBD1; size: .; J: TRBJ1-1; V: TRBV19; DNA: TGTGCCAGTAGTATCAGAGACAGGGCCACTGAAGCTTTCTTT; CDR3: CASSIRDRATEAFF
D: .; size: .; J: TRBJ1-3; V: TRBV5-5; DNA: TGTGCCAGCAGCTTGGTGGCAGCTGTAGCAAACACCATATATTTT; CDR3: CASSLVAAVANTIYF
D: .; size: .; J: TRBJ2-3; V: TRBV30; DNA: TGTGCCTGGAGTGTACTTGATACGCAGTATTTT; CDR3: CAWSVLDTQYF
D: TRBD2; size: .; J: TRBJ2-7; V: TRBV5-4; DNA: TGTGCCAGCAGCCCTGGACTAGCGGGAGAATACGAGCAGTACTTC; CDR3: CASSPGLAGEYEQYF
D: .; size: .; J: TRBJ1-2; V: TRBV20-1; DNA: TGCAGTGCTCCACGGGCAGGGGCGGCGTCTCTTGGCTACACCTTC; CDR3: CSAPRAGAASLGYTF
D: .; size: many; J: TRBJ2-1; V: TRBV4-3; DNA: TGCGCCAGCAGCCAAGAGGCACTAAATGAGCAGTTCTTC; CDR3: CASSQEALNEQFF
D: .; size: .; J: TRBJ2-7; V: TRBV30; DNA: TGTGCCTGGAGTCCAACCTTCGGGCCCGTGGCAGGGAGCTTC; CDR3: CAWSPTFGPVAGSF
D: .; size: .; J: TRBJ1-1; V: TRBV7-6; DNA: TGTGCCAGCAGCTTAGATATCAGCACTGAAGCTTTCTTT; CDR3: CASSLDISTEAFF
D: .; size: .; J: TRBJ2-7; V: TRBV5-1; DNA: TGCGCCAGCAGCTTGGGGTGGCAGTCGGGCGAGCAGTACTTC; CDR3: CASSLGWQSGEQYF
D: TRBD2; size: .; J: TRBJ2-7; V: TRBV7-9; DNA: TGTGCCAGCAACCCGGGACTATATTACGAGCAGTACTTC; CDR3: CASNPGLYYEQYF